The next 32 T cell receptor beta chains were all read from a single sample in a study of T cell responses to AZD1222 COVID-19 vaccine. Generated by immunoSEQ multiplex PCR, the TCRdb table keeps only in-frame clones and is missing some. In the table there are roughly 100,000 clones, roughly nine tenths of which are singletons. Sequenced here: peripheral blood, sampled on day 0 of AZD1222 vaccination. The receptors here all came from an adult in good health.

V and J are TRBV24-1 and TRBJ2-3, with 8 bases identical to TRBD1. V gave up 7 bases and J gave up 1 base; unmatched junction bases: 0. Germline V CDR1 and CDR2: KGHDR, SFDVKD. The CDR3 is made up of 13 amino acids. Here the CDR3 reads CATRDRGTDTQYF. CDR3 DNA sequence: TGTGCCACCAGGGACAGGGGCACAGATACGCAGTATTTT.

V usage is TRBV9 and J usage is TRBJ2-7; 8 nucleotides align to TRBD1. This CDR3 region has 16 residues. Germline V gene lookup returns CDR1 SGDLS and CDR2 YYNGEE. V lost 4 bases, J lost 0 bases, and 9 bases stayed unmatched. The chain's CDR3 is CASSTFPGQDSYEQYF. For the CDR3, the DNA is TGTGCCAGCAGCACATTTCCGGGACAGGACTCCTACGAGCAGTACTTC.

This clone has only one observation. The chain links TRBV6-1 to TRBJ2-2, with TRBD1 identical over 7 bases. CDR1 is MNHNS and CDR2 is SASEGT in the germline V gene. V trimming: 2 bases; J trimming: 1 base; junction bases outside the gene matches: 1. The CDR3 has 15 amino acids. This CDR3 is CASSERQGNTGELFF. CDR3 bases: TGTGCCAGCAGTGAAAGACAGGGGAACACCGGGGAGCTGTTTTTT.

The chain recombines TRBV21-1 with TRBJ2-3; TRBD2 is taken as the D call from the table, unchecked against the DNA. TRBV21-1 is flagged as a pseudogene. The CDR3 has 17 amino acids. The CDR3 DNA reads as TGTGCCAGCAGCACAAGGACTAGCGGGAACCTCACAGATACGCAGTATTTT. This translates into CASSTRTSGNLTDTQYF.

The rearrangement joins TRBV5-6 to TRBJ1-4, with no clear D. V was pared by 4 bases and J by 4 bases, with 11 bases between. CDR3 length equals 14 residues. Looked up from germline, CDR1 is SGHDT and CDR2 is YYEEEE. The CDR3 sequence: CASSPGLSNEKLFF. CDR3 in DNA: TGTGCCAGCAGCCCCGGGTTGAGTAATGAAAAACTGTTTTTT. Variable domain in full (rest from reference TRBV5-6 and TRBJ1-4): DAGVTQSPTHLIKTRGQQVTLRCSPKSGHDTVSWYQQALGQGPQFIFQYYEEEERQRGNFPDRFSGHQFPNYSSELNVNALLLGDSALYLCASSPGLSNEKLFFGSGTQLSVL.

The genes are TRBV11-3 and TRBJ2-1; D might be TRBD2 (6 bases). Trimming took 5 bases from V and 5 from J, leaving 10 bases between them. CDR1 is SGHNT, CDR2 YENEEA, per germline. This CDR3 contains 13 residues. CDR3 residues: CASSPRDHNEQFF. The CDR3 region has the DNA TGTGCCAGCAGCCCGCGGGACCACAATGAGCAGTTCTTC. Based on the CDR3 plus reference TRBV11-3 and TRBJ2-1, the full variable domain is EAGVVQSPRYKIIEKKQPVAFWCNPISGHNTLYWYLQNLGQGPELLIRYENEEAVDDSQLPKDRFSAERLKGVDSTLKIQPAELGDSAVYLCASSPRDHNEQFFGPGTRLTVL.

This chain uses TRBV18 with TRBJ2-1, with TRBD2 identical over 7 bases. V was pared by 3 bases and J by 5 bases, with 7 bases of the junction left unmatched. The CDR3 covers 15 residues. Germline CDR1 reads KGHSH; CDR2 reads LQKENI. The CDR3 protein is CASSPSGTINNEQFF. DNA of the CDR3: TGTGCCAGCTCACCTTCCGGGACTATTAACAATGAGCAGTTCTTC.

The chain couples TRBV2 to TRBJ2-7; the D is unclear. From germline, CDR1 is SNHLY and CDR2 FYNNEI. The CDR3 is made up of 11 amino acids. Between the trimmed V and J ends, which lost 11 bases and 3 bases, there was a span of 11 bases. The CDR3, as DNA: TGTGCCTCCTCGTGGTACTACGAGCAGTACTTC. It is translated as CASSWYYEQYF.

The chain is built from TRBV4-1 and TRBJ1-1, with D tentatively TRBD1 (6 bases). Germline lookup yields CDR1 MGHRA and CDR2 YSYEKL. The CDR3 spans 14 residues. V gave up 4 bases and J gave up 3 bases, with 12 bases separating them. Here the CDR3 reads CASSPDRTDTEAFF. CDR3 in DNA: TGCGCCAGCAGCCCTGACAGGACGGACACTGAAGCTTTCTTT.

The chain uses TRBV13 and TRBJ2-5; weak D call: TRBD2 (5 bases). CDR1 PRHDT and CDR2 FYEKMQ come from the germline V gene (reference sequence). CDR3 length: 15 residues. Trimming stripped 5 bases from V and 5 bases from J, with 18 bases between. CDR3 amino acids: CASSLAGPIGETQYF. The CDR3 region has the DNA TGTGCCAGCAGCCTAGCAGGACCAATCGGGGAGACCCAGTACTTC.

The genes are TRBV4-3 and TRBJ1-5; D gene uncertain. CDR1 LGHNA and CDR2 YSLEER come from the germline V gene. V was trimmed by 1 base and J by 3 bases, leaving 7 bases between them. This CDR3 contains 14 residues. The CDR3 region has the DNA TGCGCCAGCAGCCAAGGCGGACCCAATCAGCCCCAGCATTTT. It is translated as CASSQGGPNQPQHF.

This chain uses TRBV27 with TRBJ2-2; a possible D gene is TRBD1 (5 bases). Germline CDR1 MNHEY, CDR2 SMNVEV (reference sequence). Trimming removed 3 bases at V and 3 bases at J, with 8 bases between. CDR3 length: 14 amino acids. CDR3 coding DNA: TGTGCCAGCAGTTTCCCAGGGTACACCGGGGAGCTGTTTTTT. It is translated as CASSFPGYTGELFF.

This chain uses TRBV30 with TRBJ1-5; D call uncertain. The CDR3 totals 14 residues. The V end was cut by 0 bases, the J end by 3 bases, with 9 bases between. The germline CDR1 and CDR2 sequences are GTSNPN and SVGIG (reference sequence). This CDR3 reads CAWSVKGFNQPQHF. CDR3 coding DNA: TGTGCCTGGAGTGTAAAGGGATTCAATCAGCCCCAGCATTTT.

This clone appeared a few times. This chain joins TRBV18 and TRBJ1-2; the D is unclear. V lost 4 bases and J lost 3, with 12 bases in between. The CDR3 is made up of 14 amino acids. Per the germline V gene, CDR1 is KGHSH and CDR2 is LQKENI. CDR3 region: CASSLVNGYYGYTF. DNA for the CDR3: TGTGCCAGCTCACTGGTTAATGGTTACTATGGCTACACCTTC.

The chain links TRBV9 to TRBJ1-1; D not certain. V dropped 7 bases and J dropped 1 base, with 8 bases sitting between them. There are 12 residues in the CDR3. Germline V lookup: CDR1 SGDLS, CDR2 YYNGEE. CDR3 amino acids: CASGRGNTEAFF. The CDR3 DNA reads TGTGCCAGCGGCCGAGGGAACACTGAAGCTTTCTTT. The full variable domain, completed using reference TRBV9 and TRBJ1-1, is DSGVTQTPKHLITATGQRVTLRCSPRSGDLSVYWYQQSLDQGLQFLIQYYNGEERAKGNILERFSAQQFPDLHSELNLSSLELGDSALYFCASGRGNTEAFFGQGTRLTVV.

The genes are TRBV10-3 and TRBJ2-7; D is perhaps TRBD2 (5 bases). From germline, CDR1 is ENHRY and CDR2 SYGVKD. Trimming removed 11 bases from V and 0 bases from J, with 14 bases in between. The CDR3 sequence is 13 residues long. The CDR3 loop is CASRGPLSYEQYF. Written as DNA, the CDR3 is TGTGCCTCCCGAGGGCCCCTCTCCTACGAGCAGTACTTC.

The genes are TRBV18 and TRBJ1-2, with a tentative D call TRBD1 (5 bases). From germline, CDR1 is KGHSH and CDR2 LQKENI. Trimming took 5 bases from V and 5 from J, leaving 24 bases between them. The CDR3 loop spans 17 amino acids. The CDR3 region is CASSSGQGPYSLYGYTF. CDR3 nucleotides: TGTGCCAGCTCAAGTGGACAAGGCCCTTACTCCCTATATGGCTACACCTTC.

CDR3 in DNA: TGCGCCAGCAGCTTGTCTATTACTGGGAACAGCAATGAGCAGTTCTTC. Its translation is CASSLSITGNSNEQFF. The V and J genes are TRBV5-1 and TRBJ2-1, with unresolved D. Germline CDR1 and CDR2: SGHRS and YFSETQ. V lost 1 base, J lost 6 bases, and 17 bases lay in between. The CDR3 runs to 16 residues.

The V and J genes are TRBV27 and TRBJ2-1, with 15 bases matching TRBD2. V dropped 4 bases and J dropped 9; count of bases not matched to a gene: 7. Germline-derived CDR1 and CDR2 are MNHEY and SMNVEV (reference sequence). CDR3 size: 16 residues. This chain's CDR3 is CASSSGLAGGPSEQFF. The CDR3 coding sequence is TGTGCCAGCAGTTCCGGACTAGCGGGAGGGCCTAGTGAGCAGTTCTTC.

The rearrangement uses TRBV18 and TRBJ2-3; possibly TRBD1 or TRBD2 for D (6 bases each). V shed 3 bases and J shed 5 bases, with 15 bases lying between them. This CDR3 is 15 amino acids long. CDR1 is KGHSH, CDR2 LQKENI, per germline. In nucleotides, the CDR3 is TGTGCCAGCTCACCGGGGGCTCAGGGAGGAGATACGCAGTATTTT. It is translated as CASSPGAQGGDTQYF.

The gene calls are TRBV29-1 and TRBJ2-7, with 8 bases matching TRBD2. The length of the CDR3 is 13 residues. Looked up from germline, CDR1 is SQVTM and CDR2 is ANQGSEA. The trim removed 4 bases at V and 3 bases at J, leaving 5 bases unmatched. This CDR3 is CSVVKRGSYEQYF. The DNA for the CDR3 is TGCAGCGTTGTGAAGCGGGGGAGCTACGAGCAGTACTTC.

The chain has TRBV18 and TRBJ2-1; unclear D gene. The V gene lost 3 bases and the J gene lost 7 bases, with 13 bases spanning the gap. Per germline, CDR1 KGHSH and CDR2 LQKENI. This CDR3 has 14 amino acids. CDR3 in amino acids: CASSPSGDRNEQFF. CDR3 nucleotides: TGTGCCAGCTCACCTTCTGGGGATCGGAATGAGCAGTTCTTC.

The chain couples TRBV6-1 to TRBJ1-2, with D unclear. This CDR3 is built from 14 residues. Trimming stripped 3 bases from V and 6 bases from J, with 14 bases between. Germline loops: CDR1 MNHNS, CDR2 SASEGT. The CDR3 spells CASSDLQVTDGYTF. CDR3 bases: TGTGCCAGCAGTGACCTCCAAGTAACCGATGGCTACACCTTC.

There are a few counts of this clone. The V and J genes are TRBV2 and TRBJ2-4, with D perhaps given as TRBD1 or TRBD2 (5 bases each). From germline, CDR1 is SNHLY and CDR2 FYNNEI. There are 15 residues in the CDR3. Deletions cut 2 bases from V and 3 bases from J, with 11 bases between. The CDR3 protein is CASSEKGAGKNIQYF. CDR3 nucleotide sequence: TGTGCCAGCAGTGAAAAAGGGGCGGGCAAAAACATTCAGTACTTC. The whole variable domain, remainder taken from reference TRBV2 and TRBJ2-4, is EPEVTQTPSHQVTQMGQEVILRCVPISNHLYFYWYRQILGQKVEFLVSFYNNEISEKSEIFDDQFSVERPDGSNFTLKIRSTKLEDSAMYFCASSEKGAGKNIQYFGAGTRLSVL.

This clone has a single count. This chain uses TRBV18 with TRBJ1-5; 7 nucleotides agree with TRBD1. Looked up from germline, CDR1 is KGHSH and CDR2 is LQKENI. V dropped 1 base and J dropped 2; count of bases not matched to a gene: 8. This CDR3 region has 17 residues. This CDR3 reads CASSPRDRASGNQPQHF. Written as DNA, the CDR3 is TGTGCCAGCTCACCACGAGACAGGGCATCTGGCAATCAGCCCCAGCATTTT. Full variable domain (outside the CDR3, taken from reference TRBV18 and TRBJ1-5): NAGVMQNPRHLVRRRGQEARLRCSPMKGHSHVYWYRQLPEEGLKFMVYLQKENIIDESGMPKERFSAEFPKEGPSILRIQQVVRGDSAAYFCASSPRDRASGNQPQHFGDGTRLSIL.

The CDR3 DNA reads TGTGCCAGCAGCGCGGGGGGTGCATCCCCGGGGGGAAACACCATATATTTT. It is translated as CASSAGGASPGGNTIYF. The V and J genes are TRBV9 and TRBJ1-3; D might be TRBD1 (5 bases). With 3 bases removed from V and 4 bases from J, the gap between germline ends came to 20 bases. Germline CDR1 is SGDLS and CDR2 is YYNGEE. This CDR3 spans 17 amino acids. Full variable domain (remainder filled in from reference TRBV9 and TRBJ1-3): DSGVTQTPKHLITATGQRVTLRCSPRSGDLSVYWYQQSLDQGLQFLIQYYNGEERAKGNILERFSAQQFPDLHSELNLSSLELGDSALYFCASSAGGASPGGNTIYFGEGSWLTVV.

This CDR3 reads CASSGTSGYTGELFF. The CDR3 coding sequence is TGTGCCAGCAGTGGTACTAGCGGATACACCGGGGAGCTGTTTTTT. V gene TRBV25-1 combines with J gene TRBJ2-2; 8 bases are shared with TRBD2. Germline V lookup: CDR1 MGHDK, CDR2 SYGVNS. The CDR3 loop spans 15 amino acids. V lost 4 bases and J lost 3; bases outside the gene matches: 4.

This chain connects TRBV13 to TRBJ1-3; 7 bases match TRBD1. The ends lost 5 bases at V and 4 bases at J; junction bases unmatched: 8. The CDR3 has 15 amino acids. The germline CDR1 and CDR2 sequences are PRHDT and FYEKMQ (reference sequence). CDR3 in amino acids: CASSPRTGAGNTIYF. The CDR3 DNA is TGTGCCAGCAGCCCCCGGACAGGCGCGGGAAACACCATATATTTT.

This rearrangement joins TRBV27 to TRBJ1-1; D might be TRBD1 (6 bases). The CDR3 consists of 15 residues. Germline V gene sequence: CDR1 MNHEY, CDR2 SMNVEV (reference sequence). Trimming removed 2 bases at V and 4 bases at J, with 14 bases between. CDR3 DNA: TGTGCCAGCAGTTTAGCCCCGGGGGCGGGCACTGAAGCTTTCTTT. This codes for CASSLAPGAGTEAFF.

The V and J genes are TRBV3-1 (or the pseudogene TRBV3-2) and TRBJ2-6, with unresolved D. V lost 4 bases, J lost 9 bases, and 4 bases lay in between. The CDR3 covers 11 residues. Germline CDR1 is LGHDT and CDR2 is YNNKEL (reference sequence). The CDR3 nucleotides are TGTGCCAGCAGCCGGGGCAACGTCCTGACTTTC. Translation: CASSRGNVLTF.

The genes are TRBV28 and TRBJ2-2, with TRBD1 as a possible D gene (6 bases). V lost 6 bases and J 1 base, leaving 9 bases between the germline ends. This CDR3 spans 14 amino acids. Germline V lookup: CDR1 MDHEN, CDR2 SYDVKM. CDR3 sequence (DNA): TGTGCCAGCAGCGGACAGTTGAACACCGGGGAGCTGTTTTTT. It specifies CASSGQLNTGELFF.

This clone appeared a few times. The V and J genes are TRBV5-6 and TRBJ1-1, with D possibly matching TRBD1 (6 bases). Germline V gene sequence: CDR1 SGHDT, CDR2 YYEEEE. V lost 4 bases and J 4 bases, leaving 17 bases between the germline ends. This CDR3 has 15 amino acids. The CDR3 reads CASSLNGGAGTEAFF. The DNA of the CDR3 is TGTGCCAGCAGCCTGAATGGGGGCGCGGGCACTGAAGCTTTCTTT.